This T cell receptor beta chain came from a study of blood T cell repertoires in COVID-19. Study overall: The United States, Italy and Spain provided the acute and convalescent COVID-19 samples. In each case, the material was cDNA or gDNA derived from T cells, B-cell-depleted T cells, or PBMCs.

This clone was observed a single time. Sequenced by immunoSEQ multiplex PCR; TCRdb stores in-frame clones only, minus some. Of just under 350,000 clones in the sample, approximately 90% were seen once. Germline V gene lookup returns CDR1 SGHAT and CDR2 FQNNGV. Trimming removed 5 bases at V and 3 bases at J, with 22 bases between. CDR3 length: 18 residues. The sequencing input was peripheral blood. This sequence originates from a young woman who had recovered from COVID-19. The V gene is TRBV11-2, the J gene TRBJ2-2; possibly TRBD2 for D (6 bases). The CDR3 DNA sequence: TGTGCCAGCAGCGGTAGCGTGTTGGGGAGGTCGGACACCGGGGAGCTGTTTTTT. Protein sequence: CASSGSVLGRSDTGELFF.